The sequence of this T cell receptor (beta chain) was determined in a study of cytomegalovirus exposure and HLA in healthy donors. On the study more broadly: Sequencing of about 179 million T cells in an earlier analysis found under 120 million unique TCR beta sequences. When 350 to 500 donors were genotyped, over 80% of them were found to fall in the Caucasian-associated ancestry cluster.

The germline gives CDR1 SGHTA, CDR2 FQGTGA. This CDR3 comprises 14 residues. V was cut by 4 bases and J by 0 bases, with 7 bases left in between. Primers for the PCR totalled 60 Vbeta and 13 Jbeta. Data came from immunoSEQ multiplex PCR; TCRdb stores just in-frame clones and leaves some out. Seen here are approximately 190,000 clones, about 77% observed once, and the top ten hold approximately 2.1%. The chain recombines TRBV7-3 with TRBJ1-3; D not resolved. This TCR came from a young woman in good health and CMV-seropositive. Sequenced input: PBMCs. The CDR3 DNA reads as TGTGCCAGCAGCTCAGGTCTCTCTGGAAACACCATATATTTT. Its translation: CASSSGLSGNTIYF. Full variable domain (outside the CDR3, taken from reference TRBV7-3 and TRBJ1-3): GAGVSQTPSNKVTEKGKYVELRCDPISGHTALYWYRQSLGQGPEFLIYFQGTGAADDSGLPNDRFFAVRPEGSVSTLKIQRTERGDSAVYLCASSSGLSGNTIYFGEGSWLTVV.